Each of the 19 T cell receptor beta chains below was sequenced from the same sample in a study of T cell clones after liver transplantation. Some clones are missing from TCRdb's copy, which holds only in-frame ones; the method was immunoSEQ multiplex PCR. The sample has 45,000 to 60,000 clones; 86% are singletons. Sample: CD8+ T cells from blood, taken 12 months after liver transplant. These receptors originate from a human patient who received a liver transplant. Some T cells may have come from the graft donor.

The rearrangement joins TRBV19 to TRBJ1-4; tentative D call: TRBD1 (5 bases). Germline-derived CDR1 and CDR2 are LNHDA and SQIVND (reference sequence). V lost 7 bases and J 3 bases, leaving 18 bases between the germline ends. CDR3 length: 16 amino acids. The CDR3 here is CASTHRVGRANEKLFF. The CDR3 bases are TGTGCCAGTACCCATCGCGTGGGGCGTGCTAATGAAAAACTGTTTTTT.

The genes are TRBV5-6 and TRBJ1-2; 7 bases match TRBD1. The J segment lost 0 bases and the V segment lost 2 bases, leaving 4 bases of the junction unmatched. The V gene's germline CDR1 is SGHDT and CDR2 YYEEEE. The CDR3 length is 15 residues. This CDR3 is CASSFRDSTNYGYTF. The CDR3 DNA sequence: TGTGCCAGCAGCTTCCGGGACAGTACTAACTATGGCTACACCTTC.

The CDR3 spells CASSQGGLEDEQYF. Here the CDR3 DNA reads TGCGCCAGCAGCCAAGGGGGACTAGAGGACGAGCAGTACTTC. The J gene is TRBJ2-7, the V gene TRBV4-1; TRBD2 matches 8 bases. J was trimmed by 5 bases and V by 1 base; bases with no gene match: 4. From germline, CDR1 is MGHRA and CDR2 YSYEKL. CDR3 size: 14 residues.

The rearrangement joins TRBV19 to TRBJ1-1; D call uncertain. The CDR3 has 12 amino acids. CDR1 is LNHDA, CDR2 SQIVND, per germline (reference sequence). Trimming left V 3 bases short and J 7 bases short, with 9 bases between. CDR3 sequence: CASSITGYEAFF. CDR3 DNA: TGTGCCAGTAGTATTACCGGATATGAAGCTTTCTTT.

The rearrangement links TRBV19 to TRBJ2-1, with 12 nucleotides matching TRBD2. The CDR3 runs to 18 residues. V was clipped by 8 bases and J by 5 bases; unmatched bases: 16. Germline V gene data show CDR1 as LNHDA and CDR2 as SQIVND (reference sequence). The CDR3 bases are TGTGCCAGTGAACCGGTAAGACTAGCGGGAGTTTCGGACAATGAGCAGTTCTTC. Its translation is CASEPVRLAGVSDNEQFF.

This chain links TRBV28 with TRBJ1-5; tentatively, D is TRBD1 (5 bases). Germline V gene lookup returns CDR1 MDHEN and CDR2 SYDVKM. V was clipped by 6 bases and J by 0 bases, with 12 bases between them. The CDR3 consists of 15 residues. CDR3 nucleotides: TGTGCCAGCAGCTGGGGGGGGGTTAGCAATCAGCCCCAGCATTTT. This sequence encodes CASSWGGVSNQPQHF. The whole variable domain, remainder taken from reference TRBV28 and TRBJ1-5, is DVKVTQSSRYLVKRTGEKVFLECVQDMDHENMFWYRQDPGLGLRLIYFSYDVKMKEKGDIPEGYSVSREKKERFSLILESASTNQTSMYLCASSWGGVSNQPQHFGDGTRLSIL.

V gene TRBV11-2 combines with J gene TRBJ2-7; 8 positions agree with TRBD2. This CDR3 region has 15 residues. Germline assignment: CDR1 SGHAT and CDR2 FQNNGV. J gave up 1 base and V 1 base, and 3 bases lay outside the gene matches. The CDR3 coding sequence is TGTGCCAGCAGCTTAGCGGGAGGGCCGTCCTACGAGCAGTACTTC. This codes for CASSLAGGPSYEQYF.

The chain employs TRBV7-9 and TRBJ2-3, with D hard to call. The CDR3 covers 17 residues. In germline, CDR1 is SEHNR, CDR2 FQNEAQ (reference sequence). V lost 4 bases, J lost 2 bases, and 19 bases lay in between. CDR3 nucleotide sequence: TGTGCCAGCAGCTCGTGGTCGTTGGCGCAGATCACAGATACGCAGTATTTT. Translation: CASSSWSLAQITDTQYF. The full variable domain, completed using reference TRBV7-9 and TRBJ2-3, is DTGVSQNPRHKITKRGQNVTFRCDPISEHNRLYWYRQTLGQGPEFLTYFQNEAQLEKSRLLSDRFSAERPKGSFSTLEIQRTEQGDSAMYLCASSSWSLAQITDTQYFGPGTRLTVL.

V usage is TRBV27 and J usage is TRBJ2-7, with D uncertain. The CDR3 has 14 residues. V was trimmed by 5 bases and J by 4 bases, leaving 15 bases between them. Germline V CDR1 and CDR2: MNHEY, SMNVEV (reference sequence). The CDR3 here is CASSLGLPGYEQYF. The CDR3 nucleotides are TGTGCCAGCAGTCTAGGCCTCCCGGGTTACGAGCAGTACTTC.

The chain carries TRBV27 and TRBJ2-1, with D possibly matching TRBD2 (6 bases). Germline V gene lookup returns CDR1 MNHEY and CDR2 SMNVEV (reference sequence). The ends were cut back, 4 bases at V and 0 bases at J, with 10 bases in the middle. The CDR3 consists of 15 residues. CDR3 region: CASSWDSSSYNEQFF. DNA for the CDR3: TGTGCCAGCAGTTGGGACTCGAGCTCCTACAATGAGCAGTTCTTC.

The chain carries TRBV4-1 and TRBJ1-1, with TRBD1 matching over 10 bases. Germline V gene data show CDR1 as MGHRA and CDR2 as YSYEKL. The CDR3 has 16 residues. V lost 5 bases, J lost 3 bases, and 9 bases stayed unmatched. This CDR3 reads CASSYTSGTGDTEAFF. The CDR3 DNA reads TGCGCCAGCAGCTACACATCCGGGACAGGGGACACTGAAGCTTTCTTT.

The V call is TRBV4-1, the J call TRBJ2-7, with 10 bases that match TRBD2. This CDR3 is 15 amino acids long. The J segment lost 4 bases and the V segment lost 4 bases, leaving 7 bases of the junction unmatched. Germline lookup yields CDR1 MGHRA and CDR2 YSYEKL. The CDR3 coding sequence is TGCGCCAGCAGCCCTACAGCGGGAGGGGAGTACGAGCAGTACTTC. It encodes CASSPTAGGEYEQYF.

The chain links TRBV29-1 to TRBJ2-7, with 10 bases fitting TRBD2. Trimming removed 4 bases from V and 4 bases from J; junction bases left unmatched: 4. Per the germline V gene, CDR1 is SQVTM and CDR2 is ANQGSEA. The CDR3 totals 13 residues. The CDR3 loop is CSVVSSGRYEQYF. CDR3 bases: TGCAGCGTTGTGAGTAGCGGGAGGTACGAGCAGTACTTC.

V is TRBV4-1 and J is TRBJ1-2; D gene unclear. CDR3 length: 15 amino acids. V lost 1 base and J 3 bases, leaving 12 bases between the germline ends. CDR1 MGHRA and CDR2 YSYEKL come from the germline V gene. CDR3: CASSQGPEMHYGYTF. The DNA of the CDR3 is TGCGCCAGCAGCCAAGGGCCAGAAATGCACTATGGCTACACCTTC.

The chain recombines TRBV27 with TRBJ2-7; 8 bases are shared with TRBD1. The CDR3 covers 14 residues. V lost 0 bases, J lost 3 bases, and 1 base stayed unmatched. From germline, CDR1 is MNHEY and CDR2 SMNVEV (reference sequence). CDR3 residues: CASSLSTGGYEQYF. The CDR3 DNA follows: TGTGCCAGCAGTTTATCCACAGGGGGCTACGAGCAGTACTTC.

V is TRBV7-9 and J is TRBJ2-7; a weak D match, TRBD1 (5 bases). Deletions cut 1 base from V and 4 bases from J, with 11 bases between. Germline CDR1 is SEHNR and CDR2 is FQNEAQ (reference sequence). The CDR3 consists of 14 residues. The CDR3 DNA is TGTGCCAGCAGCTTAGGGCCCAGGGCGTACGAGCAGTACTTC. It codes for CASSLGPRAYEQYF.

V usage is TRBV9 and J usage is TRBJ2-7; possible D gene TRBD2, 5 bases. V lost 5 bases and J 2 bases, leaving 14 bases between the germline ends. CDR1 is SGDLS, CDR2 YYNGEE, per germline. This CDR3 has 14 residues. CDR3 coding DNA: TGTGCCAGCAGTCTTACCGGGATCCCCTACGAGCAGTACTTC. Its translation is CASSLTGIPYEQYF.

CDR3 amino acids: CASSQRVVGNGDYGYTF. DNA for the CDR3: TGTGCCAGCAGCCAGAGGGTGGTGGGGAACGGGGACTATGGCTACACCTTC. The V call is TRBV5-6, the J call TRBJ1-2; D call uncertain. Trimming took off 4 bases at V and 3 bases at J, with 22 bases between the two ends. This CDR3 has 17 amino acids. Germline CDR1 SGHDT, CDR2 YYEEEE.

This sequence joins TRBV7-9 and TRBJ2-7; D perhaps matches TRBD2 (7 bases). Trimming took 5 bases from V and 5 from J, leaving 19 bases between them. From germline, CDR1 is SEHNR and CDR2 FQNEAQ (reference sequence). CDR3 size: 15 residues. The CDR3 sequence is CASSPVTGGTHEQYF. CDR3 DNA: TGTGCCAGCAGCCCCGTCACGGGGGGCACCCACGAGCAGTACTTC.